The 5 T cell receptor beta chains in this list originate from one sample, sequenced in a study of T cell responses to AZD1222 COVID-19 vaccine. Some clones are missing from TCRdb's copy, which holds only in-frame ones; the method was immunoSEQ multiplex PCR. The sample lists 120,000 to 150,000 clones; 75% to 95% were seen once. This sample comprised peripheral blood, obtained on day 0 of MenACWY control vaccination. The source is an adult in good health.

The V gene is TRBV27, the J gene TRBJ1-5; TRBD1 is a possible D gene (6 bases). This CDR3 spans 15 amino acids. V shed 6 bases and J shed 1 base, with 13 bases lying between them. CDR1 and CDR2 (germline): MNHEY, SMNVEV (reference sequence). CDR3 in amino acids: CASRLQGVSNQPQHF. DNA for the CDR3: TGTGCCAGCAGATTACAGGGTGTGAGCAATCAGCCCCAGCATTTT.

This sequence joins TRBV10-3 and TRBJ2-1; 10 nucleotides match TRBD2. The length of the CDR3 is 14 residues. Germline CDR1 reads ENHRY; CDR2 reads SYGVKD. V was pared by 5 bases and J by 5 bases, with 3 bases of the junction left unmatched. The CDR3 loop is CAISTSGVHNEQFF. The DNA for the CDR3 is TGTGCCATCAGTACTAGCGGGGTACACAATGAGCAGTTCTTC.

The sample holds one count of this clone. The gene calls are TRBV5-1 and TRBJ2-6; unclear D gene. V was clipped by 1 base and J by 0 bases, with 8 bases between them. CDR1 is SGHRS and CDR2 is YFSETQ in the germline V gene. The CDR3 spans 16 residues. Here the CDR3 DNA reads TGCGCCAGCAGCTTGTCTGCGGTCTCTGGGGCCAACGTCCTGACTTTC. Its protein is CASSLSAVSGANVLTF.

The chain joins TRBV16 to TRBJ2-7; the D gene is possibly TRBD2 (6 bases). The V gene lost 0 bases and the J gene lost 6 bases, with 9 bases spanning the gap. Germline assignment: CDR1 KGHSY and CDR2 FQNENV. The CDR3 length is 13 residues. The CDR3 spells CASSQSTAGEQYF. The CDR3 DNA reads TGTGCCAGCAGCCAATCCACAGCGGGCGAGCAGTACTTC.

This CDR3 reads CASSLQQREAVNEQYF. For the CDR3, the DNA is TGTGCCAGCAGTTTACAACAGCGGGAGGCGGTCAACGAGCAGTACTTC. This sequence joins TRBV28 and TRBJ2-7, with TRBD2 identical over 9 bases. The CDR3 has 16 residues. Per germline, CDR1 MDHEN and CDR2 SYDVKM. V was pared by 2 bases and J by 5 bases, with 10 bases of the junction left unmatched.